One T cell receptor beta chain is described in this entry. Its antigen is currently unknown. The sample belongs to a study of T cell responses to AZD1222 COVID-19 vaccine. Study-level information: Samples with a second dose at about 4 or about 12 weeks were pooled together. Points from the study as a whole: Two AZD1222 doses significantly raised spike-specific TCR breadth and depth over controls. Repertoires in all cases were sampled only once the peak T cell response had passed. Targets within unmutated variant regions were reportedly found for nearly half of spike-specific TCRs.

Profiled with immunoSEQ multiplex PCR; TCRdb holds only in-frame clones, not every one. Here the sample spans approximately 100,000 clones, about 95% being singletons. Trimming left V 3 bases short and J 4 bases short, with 13 bases between. This CDR3 has 15 amino acids. Germline lookup yields CDR1 LNHDA and CDR2 SQIVND (reference sequence). The sample in question was peripheral blood, obtained on day 0 of AZD1222 vaccination. This chain connects TRBV19 to TRBJ2-1; possible D gene TRBD2, 7 bases. This clonotype was sampled from an adult in good health. The CDR3 DNA follows: TGTGCCAGTAGTATTGCGGGGGCAGGGTACAATGAGCAGTTCTTC. This gives the protein CASSIAGAGYNEQFF.